The rows below give T cell receptor beta chains drawn from one sample of a study of B cell selection in AIRE deficiency. Clones were sequenced by immunoSEQ multiplex PCR, and TCRdb holds only the in-frame ones, with some missing. Here the sample spans tens of thousands of clones, around 90% being singletons. Source material: CD4+CD25+ Tregs sorted from PBMCs. These receptors came from a human donor in good health. Each CDR3 is given with its conserved first and last residue. A D gene is named only where the DNA matches it firmly. Where a row states a size, it is once, few, many or the class of an expanded clone; other rows omit it.

size: .
V: TRBV14
D: .
J: TRBJ1-2
DNA: TGTGCCAGCAGCCAAGGGGGGTTCTATGGCTACACCTTC
CDR3: CASSQGGFYGYTF

size: .
V: TRBV5-1
D: TRBD2
J: TRBJ2-7
DNA: TGCGCCAGCAGCCTAGGGACTAGCGGGAGTTACGAGCAGTACTTC
CDR3: CASSLGTSGSYEQYF

size: .
V: TRBV9
D: TRBD2
J: TRBJ2-1
DNA: TGTGCCAGCAGCCTCTGGACTAGCGGGGGGGCCAATGAGCAGTTCTTC
CDR3: CASSLWTSGGANEQFF

size: few
V: TRBV5-1
D: TRBD1
J: TRBJ1-4
DNA: TGCGCCAGCAGCAGGGACAGCCATAATGAAAAACTGTTTTTT
CDR3: CASSRDSHNEKLFF

size: once
V: TRBV30
D: TRBD2
J: TRBJ2-1
DNA: TGTGCCTGGAGTCTGTTGAGCGGGGCTTACAATGAGCAGTTCTTC
CDR3: CAWSLLSGAYNEQFF

size: once
V: TRBV10-3
D: TRBD2
J: TRBJ2-5
DNA: TGTGCCATCAGTGGGGAGGTAGCGGGGGGCCAACAAGAGACCCAGTACTTC
CDR3: CAISGEVAGGQQETQYF

size: .
V: TRBV6-1
D: .
J: TRBJ1-6
DNA: TGTGCCAGCAGTGATCGGGACATCTACTCCTATAATTCACCCCTCCACTTT
CDR3: CASSDRDIYSYNSPLHF

size: once
V: TRBV10-3
D: .
J: TRBJ1-2
DNA: TGTGCCATCAGTGAGCTTAACTATGGCTACACCTTC
CDR3: CAISELNYGYTF

size: .
V: TRBV9
D: .
J: TRBJ2-7
DNA: TGTGCCAGCAGCGTTACCGCAAGTCCCTACGAGCAGTACTTC
CDR3: CASSVTASPYEQYF

size: .
V: TRBV6-5
D: .
J: TRBJ2-1
DNA: TGTGCCAGCAGTTCCCCCGGGACTTGGAAGTTCTTC
CDR3: CASSSPGTWKFF

size: .
V: TRBV19
D: .
J: TRBJ1-1
DNA: TGTGCCAGTAGAACAGGACAGATGAACACTGAAGCTTTCTTT
CDR3: CASRTGQMNTEAFF

size: .
V: TRBV30
D: TRBD2
J: TRBJ2-7
DNA: TGTGCCTGGAACAGCGGACTAGCGGGGCTCTACGAGCAGTACTTC
CDR3: CAWNSGLAGLYEQYF

size: .
V: TRBV5-1
D: .
J: TRBJ1-1
DNA: TGCGCCAGCAGCTGGGGACAGAACACTGAAGCTTTCTTT
CDR3: CASSWGQNTEAFF

size: once
V: TRBV28
D: .
J: TRBJ1-2
DNA: TGTGCCAGCAGGACAGATTATGGCTACACCTTC
CDR3: CASRTDYGYTF

size: .
V: TRBV6-5
D: .
J: TRBJ1-1
DNA: TGTGCCAGCAGTCCGGGACTCCAGAACACTGAAGCTTTCTTT
CDR3: CASSPGLQNTEAFF

size: .
V: TRBV6-5
D: .
J: TRBJ2-2
DNA: TGTGCCAGAAGGGACACGAACACCGGGGAGCTGTTTTTT
CDR3: CARRDTNTGELFF

size: .
V: TRBV4-2
D: TRBD2
J: TRBJ2-1
DNA: TGTGCCAGCAGCCCTTTGAGCGGGGTCACCTACAATGAGCAGTTCTTC
CDR3: CASSPLSGVTYNEQFF

size: once
V: TRBV5-1
D: TRBD1
J: TRBJ2-5
DNA: TGCGCCAGCAGCCACGGACAGGGGCGGGTGACCCAGTACTTC
CDR3: CASSHGQGRVTQYF

size: .
V: TRBV6-5
D: TRBD1
J: TRBJ1-2
DNA: TGTGCCAGCAGTTACGGGGGGACAGCTAACTATGGCTACACCTTC
CDR3: CASSYGGTANYGYTF

size: .
V: TRBV11-1
D: TRBD1
J: TRBJ2-1
DNA: TGTGCCAGCAGCTTACGTCCGGGACAGCCCAATGAGCAGTTCTTC
CDR3: CASSLRPGQPNEQFF

size: .
V: TRBV5-4
D: .
J: TRBJ2-7
DNA: TGTGCCAGCACTTTTAAATCGGGGGGCCCCAACGAGCAGTACTTC
CDR3: CASTFKSGGPNEQYF

size: .
V: TRBV19
D: .
J: TRBJ2-4
DNA: TGTGCCAGTAGTATAGCTGGCACTGCCAAAAACATTCAGTACTTC
CDR3: CASSIAGTAKNIQYF

size: .
V: TRBV6-1
D: TRBD1
J: TRBJ2-7
DNA: TGTGCCAGCAGTGAATATGGGACAGGGAACTACGAGCAGTACTTC
CDR3: CASSEYGTGNYEQYF

size: .
V: TRBV5-6
D: TRBD1
J: TRBJ2-5
DNA: TGTGCCAGCAGCGCAGACAGGGTCCGGGAGACCCAGTACTTC
CDR3: CASSADRVRETQYF

size: .
V: TRBV2
D: TRBD1
J: TRBJ2-7
DNA: TGTGCCAGCAGTGAAGTAGGTCGGGACAGCACCTACGAGCAGTACTTC
CDR3: CASSEVGRDSTYEQYF

size: .
V: TRBV5-1
D: .
J: TRBJ2-7
DNA: TGCGCCAGCAGCTGGAGGGGGTCGGCATCCTACGAGCAGTACTTC
CDR3: CASSWRGSASYEQYF

size: .
V: TRBV7-3
D: TRBD1
J: TRBJ2-4
DNA: TGTGCCAGCAGCTGGACAGGGGGGGTCAAAAACATTCAGTACTTC
CDR3: CASSWTGGVKNIQYF

size: .
V: TRBV18
D: .
J: TRBJ1-2
DNA: TGTGCCAGCTCATCGACACTCGGGACGAAGGCCAATGGTGGCTACACCTTC
CDR3: CASSSTLGTKANGGYTF

size: once
V: TRBV2
D: .
J: TRBJ2-2
DNA: TGTGCCAGCAGCCGGAGTTTGGGGCTGTTTTTT
CDR3: CASSRSLGLFF

size: .
V: TRBV6-6
D: .
J: TRBJ2-5
DNA: TGTGCCAGCAGGGACCTAGGGAGGGAGACCCAGTACTTC
CDR3: CASRDLGRETQYF

size: once
V: TRBV2
D: TRBD2
J: TRBJ2-5
DNA: TGTGCCAGCAGTGAAACTAGCGGGAGGGCCGGCGGGGAGACCCAGTACTTC
CDR3: CASSETSGRAGGETQYF

size: .
V: TRBV28
D: .
J: TRBJ1-3
DNA: TGTGCCAGCACCCCCCCGTTTTTGAGCTCTGGAAACACCATATATTTT
CDR3: CASTPPFLSSGNTIYF

size: .
V: TRBV5-5
D: .
J: TRBJ1-2
DNA: TGTGCCAGCAGCCTGATCCCGTTGGGGAGTCTATATGGCTACACCTTC
CDR3: CASSLIPLGSLYGYTF

size: .
V: TRBV11-3
D: TRBD2
J: TRBJ2-3
DNA: TGTGCCAGCAGCTTAGGCCCGGGACTAGCGGGAGTCCCTGCTACGCAGTATTTT
CDR3: CASSLGPGLAGVPATQYF

size: .
V: TRBV18
D: TRBD1
J: TRBJ1-2
DNA: TGTGCCAGCACCTCGGGACAGGGATATGGCTACACCTTC
CDR3: CASTSGQGYGYTF

size: .
V: TRBV7-9
D: TRBD1
J: TRBJ1-5
DNA: TGTGCCAGCAGCTCCGGACAGGGTTTGTACGATCAGCCCCAGCATTTT
CDR3: CASSSGQGLYDQPQHF

size: .
V: TRBV6-5
D: .
J: TRBJ2-7
DNA: TGTGCCAGCAGTTACTCGACGGTGGGGGGAAAAAACGAGCAGTACTTC
CDR3: CASSYSTVGGKNEQYF

size: .
V: TRBV27
D: TRBD2
J: TRBJ2-7
DNA: TGTGCCAGCAGTCTCTACATCCCCGGACTAGCGGGAGGGCAATCCTACGAGCAGTACTTC
CDR3: CASSLYIPGLAGGQSYEQYF

size: .
V: TRBV11-2
D: TRBD1
J: TRBJ1-2
DNA: TGTGCCAGCAGCTCCTCGGGACAGGGCTGGTATGGCTACACCTTC
CDR3: CASSSSGQGWYGYTF

size: .
V: TRBV19
D: .
J: TRBJ2-7
DNA: TGTGCCAGTAGTATGATTTGGGGGCACCACGAGCAGTACTTC
CDR3: CASSMIWGHHEQYF

size: .
V: TRBV29-1
D: .
J: TRBJ1-1
DNA: TGCAGCGTTGGCCCAAGGGCCAACACTGAAGCTTTCTTT
CDR3: CSVGPRANTEAFF

size: .
V: TRBV25-1
D: .
J: TRBJ2-1
DNA: TGTGCCAGCAGTGGATCCCGCACAGGGGGAGGGACCCAGTTCTTC
CDR3: CASSGSRTGGGTQFF

size: .
V: TRBV6-6
D: TRBD2
J: TRBJ2-5
DNA: TGTGCCAGCAGTTACACCAGACTAGCGGGAGCTGAGACCCAGTACTTC
CDR3: CASSYTRLAGAETQYF